The 16 T cell receptor beta chains reported below all come from one sample, sequenced in a study of beta chain features in type 1 diabetes. Expressed TCRB transcripts got sequenced, as all isolated RNA was reverse transcribed. Clones were sequenced by immunoSEQ multiplex PCR, and TCRdb holds only the in-frame ones, with some missing. The table has roughly 400,000 clones, less than 15% seen once. The material sequenced was naive CD4+ T cells from blood. These TCRs come from a woman younger than 35 in good health.

This clone was counted a few times. Other DNA sequences from this sample encode an identical CDR3 as well. The gene calls are TRBV5-1 and TRBJ1-1; 8 bases fit TRBD1. After removal of 4 bases from V and 1 base from J, the junction contained 3 bases not matched to a gene. The CDR3 covers 14 residues. Germline lookup yields CDR1 SGHRS and CDR2 YFSETQ. Here the CDR3 reads CASSPDRGNTEAFF. CDR3 DNA: TGCGCCAGCAGCCCAGACAGGGGGAACACTGAAGCTTTCTTT. Full variable domain (rest looked up from reference TRBV5-1 and TRBJ1-1): KAGVTQTPRYLIKTRGQQVTLSCSPISGHRSVSWYQQTPGQGLQFLFEYFSETQRNKGNFPGRFSGRQFSNSRSEMNVSTLELGDSALYLCASSPDRGNTEAFFGQGTRLTVV.

Only a few counts were recorded for this clone. This rearrangement joins TRBV9 to TRBJ2-7; 7 bases are shared with TRBD2. This CDR3 has 15 amino acids. The ends lost 0 bases at V and 6 bases at J; junction bases unmatched: 9. Germline V gene lookup returns CDR1 SGDLS and CDR2 YYNGEE. In nucleotides, the CDR3 is TGTGCCAGCAGCGTAGGCGTCGGGAGGATTTCCGAGCAGTACTTC. This codes for CASSVGVGRISEQYF.

The chain couples TRBV30 to TRBJ1-2; D call uncertain. The germline V and J ends were trimmed by 5 bases and 7 bases, with 14 bases remaining between them. This CDR3 is built from 12 residues. Germline V lookup: CDR1 GTSNPN, CDR2 SVGIG (reference sequence). CDR3: CAWGTSLLGYTF. DNA for the CDR3: TGTGCCTGGGGTACTTCACTCCTTGGCTACACCTTC.

The chain joins TRBV30 to TRBJ1-5; no firm D call. Germline lookup yields CDR1 GTSNPN and CDR2 SVGIG (reference sequence). Trimming took off 0 bases at V and 3 bases at J, with 6 bases between the two ends. The CDR3 contains 13 residues. The CDR3 DNA reads TGTGCCTGGAGTGTCCAGGCCAATCAGCCCCAGCATTTT. Its translation: CAWSVQANQPQHF.

The sample holds a few counts of this clone. V and J are TRBV5-1 and TRBJ1-1; TRBD1 aligns across 7 bases. The J segment lost 5 bases and the V segment lost 0 bases, leaving 10 bases of the junction unmatched. Germline V gene data show CDR1 as SGHRS and CDR2 as YFSETQ. The CDR3 runs 16 residues. The CDR3 protein is CASSLEGGAWSTEAFF. CDR3 DNA sequence: TGCGCCAGCAGCTTGGAAGGGGGCGCTTGGTCTACTGAAGCTTTCTTT.

The rearrangement links TRBV5-4 to TRBJ2-6, with TRBD2 as a possible D gene (6 bases). The germline CDR1 and CDR2 sequences are SGHNT and YYREEE (reference sequence). This CDR3 comprises 16 residues. The germline V and J ends were trimmed by 4 bases and 1 base, with 12 bases remaining between them. The CDR3 spells CASSQPAGSGANVLTF. As DNA, the CDR3 is TGTGCCAGCAGCCAGCCGGCGGGATCTGGGGCCAACGTCCTGACTTTC.

This rearrangement joins TRBV1 to TRBJ2-7; TRBD2 was called by the table and not checked on the DNA. TRBV1 is flagged as a pseudogene. The CDR3 runs to 14 residues. CDR3 DNA sequence: TGCACCAGCAGCCAAGAAGCAGGAGGGGACGAGCAGTACTTC. Its translation is CTSSQEAGGDEQYF.

The V call is TRBV29-1, the J call TRBJ1-5; possible D gene TRBD1, 6 bases. V was trimmed by 4 bases and J by 4 bases, leaving 14 bases between them. Germline V gene sequence: CDR1 SQVTM, CDR2 ANQGSEA. This CDR3 spans 14 amino acids. CDR3 DNA sequence: TGCAGCGTTGGTCAGGGGAGAGGGAATCAGCCCCAGCATTTT. Translated, it gives CSVGQGRGNQPQHF.

V is TRBV30 and J is TRBJ1-1; no firm D call. This CDR3 has 13 amino acids. Looked up from germline, CDR1 is GTSNPN and CDR2 is SVGIG (reference sequence). Trimming took 1 base from V and 5 from J, leaving 11 bases between them. In DNA form, the CDR3 reads TGTGCCTGGAGTGGAGGGTTCGGAACTGAAGCTTTCTTT. Encoded protein: CAWSGGFGTEAFF.

This clone has only a few counts. The chain couples TRBV27 to TRBJ2-5; tentative D call: TRBD1 (6 bases). CDR3 length: 16 amino acids. Germline lookup yields CDR1 MNHEY and CDR2 SMNVEV (reference sequence). With 5 bases removed from V and 2 bases from J, the gap between germline ends came to 18 bases. The chain's CDR3 is CASSVRGTLRQETQYF. The DNA of the CDR3 is TGTGCCAGCAGTGTACGTGGGACATTAAGACAAGAGACCCAGTACTTC.

The rearrangement joins TRBV25-1 to TRBJ2-1; 7 bases are a match to TRBD2. This CDR3 is 15 amino acids long. Germline V gene data show CDR1 as MGHDK and CDR2 as SYGVNS. The junction had 4 bases not matched to a gene; V was cut back by 4 bases and J by 1 base. CDR3 DNA: TGTGCCAGCAGTGCGAGCGGGACGTCCTACAATGAGCAGTTCTTC. Encoded protein: CASSASGTSYNEQFF.

This rearrangement joins TRBV5-4 to TRBJ1-2; D is possibly TRBD1 (6 bases). The CDR3 length is 12 residues. The germline V gene has CDR1 SGHNT and CDR2 YYREEE (reference sequence). Trimming stripped 5 bases from V and 6 bases from J, with 11 bases between. As DNA, the CDR3 is TGTGCCAGCAGGGGTACAGGGAATGGCTACACCTTC. It specifies CASRGTGNGYTF.

The rearrangement links TRBV29-1 to TRBJ2-3; the match to TRBD2 covers 7 bases. J lost 4 bases, V lost 5 bases, and 9 bases had no gene match. The germline gives CDR1 SQVTM, CDR2 ANQGSEA. The CDR3 is 14 residues long. The CDR3 DNA reads TGCAGCGTTAAGGAGGGAGGGCCGGCAGATACGCAGTATTTT. Translated: CSVKEGGPADTQYF.

The CDR3 nucleotides are TGTGCCAGCAGCCAAGAATCGCCGGGAAACCCCTACGAGCAGTACTTC. Encoded protein: CASSQESPGNPYEQYF. The genes are TRBV4-2 and TRBJ2-7; TRBD2 is a possible D gene (5 bases). V lost 0 bases and J 2 bases, leaving 14 bases between the germline ends. The germline V gene encodes CDR1 LGHNA and CDR2 YNFKEQ. The CDR3 runs to 16 residues.

V gene TRBV2 combines with J gene TRBJ1-5; a possible D gene is TRBD1 (5 bases). The length of the CDR3 is 14 residues. Trimming pared 5 bases from V and 6 bases from J, leaving 14 bases between. Germline V gene lookup returns CDR1 SNHLY and CDR2 FYNNEI. This CDR3 is CASSSRQSGQPQHF. DNA for the CDR3: TGTGCCAGCAGTTCAAGACAGTCCGGTCAGCCCCAGCATTTT.

The chain employs TRBV11-2 and TRBJ2-1; D is unclear. Looked up from germline, CDR1 is SGHAT and CDR2 is FQNNGV. There are 16 residues in the CDR3. V lost 6 bases to trimming and J lost 4 bases, with 19 bases between them. The CDR3: CASRFGSARKYNEQFF. The CDR3 coding sequence is TGTGCCAGCAGATTTGGGTCCGCGCGGAAATACAATGAGCAGTTCTTC.